This T cell receptor (beta chain) was documented in a study of CD8+CD57+ T cells in acquired aplastic anemia. Overall study: Average DNA yield from sorted CD4+ and CD8+ cells was about 2.9 ug.

In the case of this clonotype: What it recognizes is unknown.

Findings and limits, study-wide: Found in both controls and patients were twenty-nine CD8+ CDR3 sequences. Patients and healthy controls showed no significant CD8+ Simpson's diversity difference.

The CDR3 length is 15 residues. The germline V and J ends were trimmed by 0 bases and 3 bases, with 11 bases remaining between them. CDR1 and CDR2 (germline): SEHNR, FQNEAQ (reference sequence). Both TCR beta VDJ combination and CDR3 sequence profiling were carried out. Genomic DNA was the template for this profiling. MiXCR was run by TCRdb on the reads, yielding one entry per CDR3 protein. The repertoire holds 200,000 or so distinct CDR3 sequences, with 64% as singletons. This chain uses TRBV7-9 with TRBJ2-5; D may be TRBD1 (6 bases). Sequenced: sorted CD4+, CD8+, or CD8+CD57+ T cells (not recorded which) from PBMCs. This receptor was obtained from a human donor with severe aplastic anemia or a healthy control (not recorded which). CDR3 residues: CASSLAPTGKETQYF. The DNA for the CDR3 is TGTGCCAGCAGCTTAGCCCCCACAGGGAAAGAGACCCAGTACTTC.